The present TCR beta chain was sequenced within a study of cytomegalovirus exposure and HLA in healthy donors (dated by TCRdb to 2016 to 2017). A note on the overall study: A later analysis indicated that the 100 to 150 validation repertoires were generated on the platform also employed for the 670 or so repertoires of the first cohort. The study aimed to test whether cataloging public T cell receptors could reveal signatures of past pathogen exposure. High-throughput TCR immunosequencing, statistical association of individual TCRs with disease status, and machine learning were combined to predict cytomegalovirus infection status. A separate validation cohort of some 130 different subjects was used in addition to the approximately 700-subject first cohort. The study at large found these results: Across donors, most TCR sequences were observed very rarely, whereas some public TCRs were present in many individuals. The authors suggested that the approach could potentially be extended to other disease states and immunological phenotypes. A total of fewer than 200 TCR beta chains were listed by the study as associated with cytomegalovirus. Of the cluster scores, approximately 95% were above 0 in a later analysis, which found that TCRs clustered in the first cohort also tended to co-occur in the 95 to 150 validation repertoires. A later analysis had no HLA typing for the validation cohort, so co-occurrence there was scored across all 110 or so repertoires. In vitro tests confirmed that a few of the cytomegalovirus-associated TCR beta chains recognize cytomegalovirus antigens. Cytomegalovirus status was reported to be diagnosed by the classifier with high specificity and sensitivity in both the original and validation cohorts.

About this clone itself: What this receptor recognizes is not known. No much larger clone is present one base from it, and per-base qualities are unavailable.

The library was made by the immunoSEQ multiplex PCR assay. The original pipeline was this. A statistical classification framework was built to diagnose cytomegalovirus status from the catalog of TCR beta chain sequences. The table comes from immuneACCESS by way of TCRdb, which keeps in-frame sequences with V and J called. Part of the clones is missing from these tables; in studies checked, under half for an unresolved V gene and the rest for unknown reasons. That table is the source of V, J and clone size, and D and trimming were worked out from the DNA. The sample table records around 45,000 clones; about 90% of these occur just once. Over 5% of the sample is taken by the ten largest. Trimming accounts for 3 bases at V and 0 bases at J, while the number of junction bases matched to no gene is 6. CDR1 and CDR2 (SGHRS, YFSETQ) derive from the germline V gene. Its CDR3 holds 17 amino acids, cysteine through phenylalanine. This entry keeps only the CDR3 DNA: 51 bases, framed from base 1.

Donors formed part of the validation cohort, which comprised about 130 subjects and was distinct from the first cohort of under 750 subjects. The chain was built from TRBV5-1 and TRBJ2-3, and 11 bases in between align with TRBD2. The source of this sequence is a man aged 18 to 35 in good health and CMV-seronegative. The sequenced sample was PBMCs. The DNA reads TGCGCCAGCAGCTCCGGGACTAGCGGTCCTAGCACAGATACGCAGTATTTT. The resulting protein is CASSSGTSGPSTDTQYF.